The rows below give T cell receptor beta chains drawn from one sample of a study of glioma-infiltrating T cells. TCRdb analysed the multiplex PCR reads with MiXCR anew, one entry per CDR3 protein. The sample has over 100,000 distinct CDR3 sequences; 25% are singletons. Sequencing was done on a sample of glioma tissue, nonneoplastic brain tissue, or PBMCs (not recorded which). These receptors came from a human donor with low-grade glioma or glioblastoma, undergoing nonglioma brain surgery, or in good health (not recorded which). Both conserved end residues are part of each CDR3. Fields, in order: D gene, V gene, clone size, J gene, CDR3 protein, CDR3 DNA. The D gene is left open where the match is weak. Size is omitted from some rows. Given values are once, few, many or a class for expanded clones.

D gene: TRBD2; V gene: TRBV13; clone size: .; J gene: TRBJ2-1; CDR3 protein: CASSSKRGEEQFF; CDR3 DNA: TGTGCCAGCAGCTCAAAGCGGGGGGAAGAGCAGTTCTTC
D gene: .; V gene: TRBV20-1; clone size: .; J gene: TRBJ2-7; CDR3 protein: CSAGYGPYEQYF; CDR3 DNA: TGCAGTGCCGGGTACGGCCCCTACGAGCAGTACTTC
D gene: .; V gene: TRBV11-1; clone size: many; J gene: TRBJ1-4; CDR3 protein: CASSLSTGALNEKLFF; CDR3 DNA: TGTGCCAGCAGCTTATCCACGGGGGCTCTAAATGAAAAACTGTTTTTT
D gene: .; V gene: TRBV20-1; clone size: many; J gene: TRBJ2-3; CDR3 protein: CSAPDRTVTSTDTQYF; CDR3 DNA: TGCAGTGCTCCTGATCGGACTGTGACTAGCACAGATACGCAGTATTTT
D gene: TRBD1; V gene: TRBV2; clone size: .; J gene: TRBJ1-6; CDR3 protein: CASSRGQTNSTLHF; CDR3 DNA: TGTGCCAGCAGTAGGGGACAGACCAATTCAACCCTCCACTTT
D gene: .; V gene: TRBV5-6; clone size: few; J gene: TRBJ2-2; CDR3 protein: CASSLGGRAYPGELFF; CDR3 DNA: TGTGCCAGCAGCTTGGGGGGCAGGGCCTACCCCGGGGAGCTGTTTTTT
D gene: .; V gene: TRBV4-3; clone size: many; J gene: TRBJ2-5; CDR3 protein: CASSQDASQETQYF; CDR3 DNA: TGCGCCAGCAGCCAAGATGCGTCCCAAGAGACCCAGTACTTC
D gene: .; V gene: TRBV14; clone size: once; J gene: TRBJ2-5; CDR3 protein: CASSRYYKETQYF; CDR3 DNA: TGTGCCAGCAGCCGGTACTATAAAGAGACCCAGTACTTC
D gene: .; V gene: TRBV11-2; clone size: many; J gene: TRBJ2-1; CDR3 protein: CASSLVVPRGSYNEQFF; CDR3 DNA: TGTGCCAGCAGCTTAGTAGTCCCCCGGGGATCCTACAATGAGCAGTTCTTC
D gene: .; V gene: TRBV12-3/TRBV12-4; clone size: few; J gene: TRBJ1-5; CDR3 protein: CASRPGVYQPQHF; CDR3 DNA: TGTGCCAGCAGGCCGGGAGTCTATCAGCCCCAGCATTTT
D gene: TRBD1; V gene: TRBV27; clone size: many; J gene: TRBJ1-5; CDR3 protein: CASSSFLTGNNQPQHF; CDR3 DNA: TGTGCCAGCAGTTCCTTCCTGACAGGGAACAATCAGCCCCAGCATTTT
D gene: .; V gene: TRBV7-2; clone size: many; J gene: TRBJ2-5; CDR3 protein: CASSRGGEETQYF; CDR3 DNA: TGTGCCAGCAGCCGCGGAGGAGAGGAGACCCAGTACTTC
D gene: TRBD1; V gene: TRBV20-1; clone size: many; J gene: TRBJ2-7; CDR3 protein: CSASTRPPGQGDEQYF; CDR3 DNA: TGCAGTGCTAGTACCCGACCTCCGGGACAGGGGGACGAGCAGTACTTC
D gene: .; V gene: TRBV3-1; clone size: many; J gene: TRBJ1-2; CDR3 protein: CASSQDRRQANYGYTF; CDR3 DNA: TGTGCCAGCAGCCAAGATAGAAGGCAGGCTAACTATGGCTACACCTTC
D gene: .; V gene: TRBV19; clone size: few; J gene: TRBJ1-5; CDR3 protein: CASSIRGGQPQHF; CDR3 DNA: TGTGCCAGTAGTATACGGGGAGGACAGCCCCAGCATTTT
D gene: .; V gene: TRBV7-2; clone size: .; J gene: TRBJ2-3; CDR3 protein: CSSSLGLDLSTDTQYF; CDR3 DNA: TGTTCCAGCAGCTTGGGACTCGACCTCAGCACAGATACGCAGTATTTT
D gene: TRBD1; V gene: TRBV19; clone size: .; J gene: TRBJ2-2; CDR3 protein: CASSPRGQGAIGELFF; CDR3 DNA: TGTGCCAGTAGTCCCCGGGGACAGGGGGCGATCGGGGAGCTGTTTTTT
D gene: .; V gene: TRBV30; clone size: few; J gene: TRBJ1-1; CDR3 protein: CAWMADGLEAFF; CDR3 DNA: TGTGCCTGGATGGCAGACGGCCTTGAAGCTTTCTTT
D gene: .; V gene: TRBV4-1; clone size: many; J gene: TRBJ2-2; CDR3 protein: CASSQESAGTGELFF; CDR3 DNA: TGCGCCAGCAGCCAAGAATCGGCCGGCACCGGGGAGCTGTTTTTT
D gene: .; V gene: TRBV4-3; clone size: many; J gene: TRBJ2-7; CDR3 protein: CASSLATGTYEQYF; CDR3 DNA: TGCGCCAGCAGCCTAGCGACGGGTACCTACGAGCAGTACTTC
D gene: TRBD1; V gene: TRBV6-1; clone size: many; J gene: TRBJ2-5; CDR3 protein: CASSPGDRKYF; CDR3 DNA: TGTGCCAGCAGTCCCGGGGACAGGAAGTACTTC
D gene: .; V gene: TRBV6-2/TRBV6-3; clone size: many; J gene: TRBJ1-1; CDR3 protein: CASSLTGLSTEAFF; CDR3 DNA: TGTGCCAGCTCCTTAACAGGGTTGAGCACTGAAGCTTTCTTT
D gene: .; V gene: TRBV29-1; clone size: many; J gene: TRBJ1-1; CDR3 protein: CSVARERNFF; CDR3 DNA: TGCAGCGTTGCCAGGGAGAGGAATTTCTTT
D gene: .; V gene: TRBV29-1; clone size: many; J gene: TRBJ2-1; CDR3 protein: CSVEDYNEQFF; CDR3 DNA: TGCAGCGTTGAGGACTACAATGAGCAGTTCTTC
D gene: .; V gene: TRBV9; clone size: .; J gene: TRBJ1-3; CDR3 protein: CASISRAPESGNTIYF; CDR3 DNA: TGTGCCAGCATCTCCCGGGCGCCGGAATCTGGAAACACCATATATTTT